The clone carrying this T cell receptor beta chain has only one observation. This sample was taken from a study of T cell responses to AZD1222 COVID-19 vaccine. The data were produced by immunoSEQ multiplex PCR, yet TCRdb's version contains in-frame clones alone and is incomplete. The sample has roughly 18,000 clones, about four fifths seen once. The CDR3 runs to 15 residues. The V gene's germline CDR1 is SGDLS and CDR2 YYNGEE. The V gene end was trimmed by 2 bases and the J gene end by 9 bases; junction bases not matched to a gene: 4. This clonotype was obtained from an adult who received the AZD1222 COVID-19 vaccine. The sequenced sample was peripheral blood, obtained 28 days after the second AZD1222 dose. The chain has TRBV9 and TRBJ1-6; 11 bases fit TRBD1. The CDR3 sequence: CASSVGDRGSSPLHF. The DNA of the CDR3 is TGTGCCAGCAGCGTTGGGGACAGGGGGTCTTCACCCCTCCACTTT.